The rows below give T cell receptor beta chains drawn from one sample of a study of regulatory T cells in long-lasting Graves disease. TCRdb recomputed calls from the multiplex PCR reads with MiXCR, one row per CDR3 protein. The table lists 350,000 to 500,000 distinct CDR3 sequences, 13% to 15% of them singletons. This sample also appeared in a second study, on T cells in Graves' hyperthyroidism and ophthalmopathy.

Material: peripheral blood mononuclear cells (PBMCs), obtained at new diagnosis, from a patient treated with antithyroid drugs. Every receptor here comes from a woman aged 50 to 65 with Graves disease. Both conserved end residues are part of each CDR3. The D gene is left open where the match is weak. Only part of the rows carry a size: once, few, many, or a class if the clone is expanded.

V gene	D gene	clone size	J gene	CDR3 DNA	CDR3 protein
TRBV6-2/TRBV6-3	TRBD1	NA	TRBJ2-1	TGTGCCAGCAGTTCAGTGGGGACAGGGGGCGCGTCCGCCCAAAATGAGCAGTTCTTC	CASSSVGTGGASAQNEQFF
TRBV10-3	NA	few	TRBJ2-7	TGTGCCATCAGTGAGCCTGGAACTCCGGCTGGCTACGAGCAGTACTTC	CAISEPGTPAGYEQYF
TRBV28	NA	many	TRBJ1-5	TGTGCCAGCAGAACGGTGGGGCTTGGGGGCAATCAGCCCCAGCATTTT	CASRTVGLGGNQPQHF
TRBV28	NA	many	TRBJ1-2	TGTGCCAGCATCCGATACCCCCAATTTAACTATGGCTACACCTTC	CASIRYPQFNYGYTF
TRBV28	NA	many	TRBJ2-1	TGTGCCAGCAGCGGACAGCCTTACAATGAGCAGTTCTTC	CASSGQPYNEQFF
TRBV3-1	TRBD1	many	TRBJ2-7	TGTGCCAGCAGCCAACAGACAGGGCCCTACGAGCAGTACTTC	CASSQQTGPYEQYF
TRBV7-2	TRBD1	few	TRBJ2-1	TGTGCCAGCAGCCCAACCCCCGGGACAGGGCCCTACAATGAGCAGTTCTTC	CASSPTPGTGPYNEQFF
TRBV18	TRBD1	few	TRBJ1-5	TGTGCCAGCTCACCACCGGGACAGGACGGGGAGCCCCAGCATTTT	CASSPPGQDGEPQHF
TRBV28	NA	NA	TRBJ2-5	TGTGCCAGCAGTTCCACGATGGGGGGAGAGACCCAGTACTTC	CASSSTMGGETQYF
TRBV18	NA	many	TRBJ2-3	TGTGCCAGCTCACCACCGGCGCCTGCAGATACGCAGTATTTT	CASSPPAPADTQYF
TRBV30	NA	NA	TRBJ1-5	TGTGCCTGGGCCGGAACCGACGATGAGCCCCAGCATTTT	CAWAGTDDEPQHF
TRBV3-1	NA	NA	TRBJ1-2	TGTGCCAGCAGCCAAAGGACCCGTGTCGGTGGCTACACCTTC	CASSQRTRVGGYTF
TRBV13	TRBD1	many	TRBJ2-7	TGTGCCAGCAGCTTGACGGGACAGGGGTACGAGCAGTACTTC	CASSLTGQGYEQYF
TRBV20-1	TRBD2	few	TRBJ2-7	TGCAGTGCTAGTAGCGGGAGATTCGAGCAGTACTTC	CSASSGRFEQYF
TRBV30	TRBD1	many	TRBJ1-1	TGTGCCTGGAGTAGAGGGGGCTGGAACACTGAAACTTTCTTT	CAWSRGGWNTETFF
TRBV27	NA	NA	TRBJ1-2	TGTGCCAGCAGTTTATGGCAGTATGGCTACACCTTC	CASSLWQYGYTF
TRBV7-2	NA	many	TRBJ2-7	TGTGCCAGCAGCTTAGAACGGGGGACGACCTACGAGCAGTACTTC	CASSLERGTTYEQYF
TRBV6-1	NA	few	TRBJ2-7	TGTGCCAGCAGTGAAATCGGCAGGGAATTTCCCTACGAGCAGTACTTC	CASSEIGREFPYEQYF
TRBV11-2	NA	few	TRBJ1-4	TGTGCCAGCAGCTTAGTCGGGGGAACTAATGAAAAACTGTTTTTT	CASSLVGGTNEKLFF
TRBV7-3	TRBD1	many	TRBJ2-2	TGTGCCAGCAGCTTAATGTCGACAGGGGTCGACACCGGGGAGCTGTTTTTT	CASSLMSTGVDTGELFF
TRBV20-1	NA	NA	TRBJ1-1	TGCAGTGCTAGAGATTTGGGTCAAGGAACAAACACTGAAGCTTTCTTT	CSARDLGQGTNTEAFF
TRBV5-1	TRBD2	few	TRBJ2-7	TGCGCCAGCAGCTTGGCGCTAGCGGCCACCTACGAGCAGTACTTC	CASSLALAATYEQYF
TRBV20-1	TRBD2	few	TRBJ2-1	TGCAGTGCTTCCCTAGCGGGAGGGACCAATGAGCAGTTCTTC	CSASLAGGTNEQFF
TRBV3-1	NA	NA	TRBJ2-5	TGTACCAGCAGCCTAGGGACAACCGAGGGGGAGACCCAGTACTTC	CTSSLGTTEGETQYF
TRBV7-8	TRBD2	many	TRBJ2-7	TGTGCCAGCAGCGGTCTAGCGGGCAAAACCTACGAGCAGTACTTC	CASSGLAGKTYEQYF
TRBV11-2	NA	many	TRBJ2-7	TGTGCCAGCAGCTTAGGCGGGGGCCTGCCCTACGAGCAGTACTTC	CASSLGGGLPYEQYF
TRBV5-1	TRBD1	many	TRBJ2-1	TGCGCCAGCAGCACCAGACAGGGGATTGGACAGTTCTTC	CASSTRQGIGQFF
TRBV5-1	TRBD1	NA	TRBJ2-5	TGCGCCAGCAGCCCCATCTCCGGGACAGAAGGGGAGACCCAGTACTTC	CASSPISGTEGETQYF
TRBV13	NA	many	TRBJ2-7	TGTGCCAGCAGCCCGCGGACGCAGGTCGACGAGCAGTACTTC	CASSPRTQVDEQYF
TRBV6-1	TRBD2	many	TRBJ2-7	TGTGCCAGCAGAAAACTAGCGGGACGGAGGGACGAGCAGTACTTC	CASRKLAGRRDEQYF
TRBV5-6	NA	many	TRBJ2-3	TGTGCCAGCAGCTTTATCTATAGAAGAGATACGCAGTATTTT	CASSFIYRRDTQYF
TRBV2	TRBD2	many	TRBJ2-7	TGTGCCAGCAGCGTCACCGGGACTAGCGGCTACGAGCAGTACTTC	CASSVTGTSGYEQYF
TRBV6-2/TRBV6-3	NA	many	TRBJ2-7	TGTGCCAGCAGCCGAGGGGGGGGAGTCGGCTACGAGCAGTACTTC	CASSRGGGVGYEQYF
TRBV13	TRBD2	many	TRBJ2-1	TGTGCCAGTCGGGAGGGCCTAGGCTCCTACAATGAGCAGTTCTTC	CASREGLGSYNEQFF
TRBV2	NA	many	TRBJ1-5	TGTGCCAGCATCAAAGACACCAGCAATCAGCCCCAGCATTTT	CASIKDTSNQPQHF
TRBV7-8	TRBD2	many	TRBJ2-7	TGTGCCAGCAGCTTTGGTAGCGGGAGGTACTACGAGCAGTACTTC	CASSFGSGRYYEQYF
TRBV28	NA	few	TRBJ1-4	TGTGCCAGCACCGGGGCAGGGTATGAAAAACTGTCTTTT	CASTGAGYEKLSF
TRBV3-1	NA	NA	TRBJ2-7	TGTGCCAGCAGCCCCTATGTGGCCGCAACCTACGAGCAGTACTTC	CASSPYVAATYEQYF
TRBV6-1	NA	many	TRBJ1-4	TGTGCCAGCAGGACAGGAGCAACTAATGAAAAACTGTTTTTT	CASRTGATNEKLFF
TRBV9	NA	few	TRBJ2-3	TGTGCCAGCAGCGTAGGGCTAGCGAGGACAGATACGCAGTATTTT	CASSVGLARTDTQYF
TRBV30	NA	many	TRBJ1-2	TGTGCCTGGACGGCGGATGGCTATGGCTACACCTTC	CAWTADGYGYTF
TRBV3-1	NA	NA	TRBJ2-5	TGTGCCAGCAGCCCGTCATCTAGCACAACCCAGTACTTC	CASSPSSSTTQYF
TRBV6-1	TRBD1	few	TRBJ1-5	TGTGCCAGCAGTAATACATTGACAGGGCTCCCGAATAGCAATCAGCCCCAGCATTTT	CASSNTLTGLPNSNQPQHF
TRBV9	TRBD2	few	TRBJ2-7	TGTGCCAGCAGCGTAGGGGTTAGCGGGAGGACCTACGAGCAGTACTTC	CASSVGVSGRTYEQYF
TRBV7-2	NA	few	TRBJ1-2	TGTGCCAGCAGCTGGACAGACTGTGGCTACACCTTC	CASSWTDCGYTF
TRBV28	TRBD1	NA	TRBJ1-2	TGTGCCAGCAGCACTCACGGGACAGGGACCTATGGCTACACCTTC	CASSTHGTGTYGYTF
TRBV10-3	NA	few	TRBJ2-1	TGTGCCATCAGTGAGTCGATGGGGGCCGGCAGCTTCAGTGAGCAGTTCTTC	CAISESMGAGSFSEQFF
TRBV6-2/TRBV6-3	TRBD1	few	TRBJ1-1	TGTGCCAGCAGTTATGTGACAGGGTTGGCAAAAGCTTTCTTT	CASSYVTGLAKAFF
TRBV27	NA	NA	TRBJ1-6	TGTGCCAGCAGTTTAGAGATCTATAATTCACCCCTCCACTTT	CASSLEIYNSPLHF